The 10 T cell receptor beta chains presented below share a single source sample, sequenced in a study of cytomegalovirus exposure and HLA in healthy donors. PCR primers comprised 60 Vbeta and 13 Jbeta primers. Sequencing was performed with immunoSEQ multiplex PCR; in TCRdb, only in-frame clones are kept and a portion is missing. The data show tens of thousands of clones, with about four fifths seen just once and 8% to 9% held by the top ten. Sequencing was performed on PBMCs. These TCRs come from a woman in her 40s in good health and CMV-seropositive.

The chain uses TRBV7-8 and TRBJ2-1; D possibly corresponds to TRBD1 (5 bases). Germline V gene lookup returns CDR1 SGHVS and CDR2 FQNEAQ. Trimming left V 4 bases short and J 4 bases short, with 23 bases between. This CDR3 has 18 amino acids. CDR3 sequence reads: CASSSRRIPATGYNEQFF. The CDR3, as DNA: TGTGCCAGCAGCTCCCGAAGGATCCCCGCCACAGGTTACAATGAGCAGTTCTTC.

This rearrangement joins TRBV27 to TRBJ2-6; a weak D match, TRBD2 (5 bases). V was pared by 5 bases and J by 2 bases, with 7 bases between. The CDR3 extends over 14 amino acids. Germline CDR1 MNHEY, CDR2 SMNVEV (reference sequence). CDR3 bases: TGTGCCAGCAGTCGGGATGCTGGGGCCAACGTCCTGACTTTC. Its translation is CASSRDAGANVLTF.

The chain joins TRBV2 to TRBJ2-3; a possible D gene is TRBD1 (6 bases). The V gene's germline CDR1 is SNHLY and CDR2 FYNNEI. There are 13 residues in the CDR3. Trimming cost V 4 bases and J 6 bases, with 11 bases left between them. The CDR3 loop reads CASSGGPGDTQYF. The DNA for the CDR3 is TGTGCCAGCAGTGGGGGGCCGGGCGATACGCAGTATTTT. The complete variable domain, with remaining parts taken from reference TRBV2 and TRBJ2-3, reads EPEVTQTPSHQVTQMGQEVILRCVPISNHLYFYWYRQILGQKVEFLVSFYNNEISEKSEIFDDQFSVERPDGSNFTLKIRSTKLEDSAMYFCASSGGPGDTQYFGPGTRLTVL.

A few counts support this clone. V is TRBV7-2 and J is TRBJ2-5; 10 bases align to TRBD2. This CDR3 is 15 amino acids long. V was pared by 5 bases and J by 7 bases, with 10 bases of the junction left unmatched. From germline, CDR1 is SGHTA and CDR2 FQGNSA. Here the CDR3 DNA reads TGTGCCAGCAGCCTCACTAGCGGGGAGCTAGGGACCCAGTACTTC. Amino acids: CASSLTSGELGTQYF.

V and J are TRBV6-6 and TRBJ2-2, with 10 nucleotides matching TRBD2. Unmatched junction bases numbered 13, after V lost 7 bases and J lost 8 bases. Germline CDR1 reads MNHNY; CDR2 reads SVGAGI (reference sequence). This CDR3 has 16 residues. The CDR3 sequence is CASNTVSGGVAGELFF. CDR3 in DNA: TGTGCCAGCAATACGGTCAGCGGGGGGGTAGCGGGGGAGCTGTTTTTT.

This clone was picked up a small number of times. V is TRBV7-6 and J is TRBJ1-1; 10 bases agree with TRBD1. CDR3 length: 16 amino acids. Germline CDR1 is SGHVS and CDR2 is FNYEAQ. V trimming: 5 bases; J trimming: 1 base; junction bases outside the gene matches: 7. CDR3: CASSGDRGLRNTEAFF. CDR3 nucleotides: TGTGCCAGCAGCGGGGACAGGGGATTGCGGAACACTGAAGCTTTCTTT.

The V and J genes are TRBV5-1 and TRBJ2-2; 8 bases fit TRBD2. The CDR3 totals 17 residues. CDR1 and CDR2 (germline): SGHRS, YFSETQ. Trimming took 4 bases from V and 4 from J; bases not matched to a gene: 12. This CDR3 is CASSDPGGAGVTGELFF. Written as DNA, the CDR3 is TGCGCCAGCAGCGACCCCGGGGGGGCCGGTGTCACCGGGGAGCTGTTTTTT. The full variable domain, rest sourced from reference TRBV5-1 and TRBJ2-2, is KAGVTQTPRYLIKTRGQQVTLSCSPISGHRSVSWYQQTPGQGLQFLFEYFSETQRNKGNFPGRFSGRQFSNSRSEMNVSTLELGDSALYLCASSDPGGAGVTGELFFGEGSRLTVL.

This chain links TRBV6-1 with TRBJ2-7; D is perhaps TRBD1 (6 bases). V dropped 0 bases and J dropped 3 bases, with 12 bases sitting between them. The CDR3 has 15 amino acids. The germline V gene has CDR1 MNHNS and CDR2 SASEGT. CDR3 in DNA: TGTGCCAGCAGTGAAGCGGGGGCGCCCTACTACGAGCAGTACTTC. Amino acids: CASSEAGAPYYEQYF.

J is TRBJ2-5 and V is TRBV18, with 14 positions matching TRBD2. The junction had 6 bases not matched to a gene; V was cut back by 6 bases and J by 0 bases. The CDR3 sequence is 17 residues long. Germline V gene data show CDR1 as KGHSH and CDR2 as LQKENI. The CDR3 nucleotides read TGTGCCAGCTCGCGATGGACTAGCGGGGGGTACCAAGAGACCCAGTACTTC. It encodes CASSRWTSGGYQETQYF.

The chain combines TRBV2 with TRBJ1-5, with 9 bases that match TRBD1. Germline assignment: CDR1 SNHLY and CDR2 FYNNEI. The V gene end was trimmed by 7 bases and the J gene end by 5 bases; junction bases not matched to a gene: 3. The CDR3 has 13 amino acids. The CDR3 nucleotides read TGTGCCAGCATTCGGGACAGGGATCAGCCCCAGCATTTT. Its translation is CASIRDRDQPQHF.